A single T cell receptor (beta chain) is shown here with its context. There is no known antigen for this receptor. Per-base quality was not reported, and no clone a single base away is much larger than it. The data stem from a study of identical twins (dated by TCRdb to 2016 to 2018). Background for the entire study: To test whether fetal clonotypes persist, the study used deep sequencing on TCR alpha and beta repertoires from monozygotic twins, unrelated adults of various ages, and cord blood. To rule out contamination, the twin experiments were replicated at different times with different library preparation protocols.

Every donor was a healthy Caucasian. Three unrelated non-twin adults were also sequenced: a male aged 18 to 29, a male aged 50 to 59 and a female aged 50 to 59. Miltenyi CD45RO+ enrichment and human naive T-cell isolation kits were used to isolate memory (CD45RO+) and naive T cells from PBMC. The library relied on 5' RACE. The instrument given in TCRdb is Illumina HiSeq 2000. Template switching introduced a universal primer binding site; the final cDNA contained a unique molecular identifier, enabling accurate counting of TCR cDNA molecules. Specific primers in the conserved constant-segment region were used to synthesize first-strand cDNA for the TCR alpha and beta chains. To control for contamination, every cDNA library carried two barcodes: a SMART-Mk sample barcode plus Illumina barcodes. Two successive PCR steps introduced TruSeq adapter sequences along with Illumina sample barcodes. The TCR alpha and beta cDNA libraries were sequenced on the Illumina HiSeq platform using custom primers. As for how the authors treated the data: MiGEC was used to process raw reads and extract unique molecular identifiers, and MiXCR was used to find CDR3 positions. Recombination models were inferred per individual with the repgenHMM and IGoR tools using an EM algorithm. The tcR package in R was used for shared clonotype analysis, with sharing normalized by the product of cloneset sizes. Out-of-frame nonproductive sequences were analyzed to study raw recombination free of thymic and clonal selection effects. In TCRdb, the public reads were trimmed at Q25 with fastp and aligned with MiXCR, with productive beta chains retained. Rows with a matching CDR3 protein are joined into one entry that keeps the most common DNA and genes. TCRdb, not the authors, supplied the V and J calls. The sample yields more than 350,000 distinct CDR3 sequences; about 9% were counted once. Of the sample, 8% to 9.5% falls within the top ten clones.

General conclusions and limits of the study: Recombination models systematically underestimated out-of-frame TCR alpha sharing in monozygotic twins but agreed with sharing between unrelated individuals. The excess sharing between twins in beta out-of-frame sequences was weaker because fewer shared sequences reduced the signal-to-noise ratio. Invariant T cells such as MAIT and iNKT could partly confound zero-insertion analyses, though diverse VJ usage argued against this for most clonotypes. Compared with coincidental sharing between unrelated individuals, an excess of low generation-probability sequences was observed among out-of-frame TCR alpha sequences shared between twins. Fewer insertions were carried by abundant cord blood beta clonotypes, a similar but weaker trend appeared in young adult naive repertoires, and no such trend appeared in memory repertoires. Because the same donors could not be followed over many years, conclusions were based on cross-sectional statistical analysis.

V gives up 4 bases and J gives up 3 bases, and the segment between their germline ends measures 6 bases. Counted from cysteine to phenylalanine, this CDR3 has 13 amino acids. Only the CDR3 DNA stays, 39 bases, in frame from base 1. The germline V gene (reference sequence) provides CDR1 MNHEY and CDR2 SMNVEV. The material sequenced was naive T cells sorted from blood. In light of the paper, this sample's cell subset or site label describes: cells isolated with a human naive T-cell isolation kit. This TCR derives from a woman in her forties or fifties in good health. The chain uses TRBV27 and TRBJ2-2; no confident D gene assignment can be made. The CDR3 protein: CASSSAHTGELFF. The DNA reads as follows: TGTGCCAGCAGTTCTGCTCACACCGGGGAGCTGTTTTTT.